This TCR beta chain is drawn from a study of CD8 T cells in ankylosing spondylitis. Overall study findings and caveats: Blood of patients with ankylosing spondylitis appeared to be characterized by a TCR beta motif of several highly homologous variants.

CDR3 size: 13 residues. V was cut by 0 bases and J by 4 bases, with 7 bases left in between. CDR1 DFQATT and CDR2 SNEGSKA come from the germline V gene (reference sequence). It was by quantitative 5'-RACE with molecular barcodes that TCR beta libraries were made. TCRdb recomputed calls from the 5' RACE reads with MiXCR, one row per CDR3 protein. The sample contains fewer than 500,000 distinct CDR3 sequences, approximately 20% of which appear only once. This clonotype occurred many times. Its specificity is not known. Source material: blood, either unsorted or a sorted T cell fraction (not recorded which). The TCR originated in a male donor with ankylosing spondylitis. The chain links TRBV20-1 to TRBJ1-5; D unclear. DNA of the CDR3: TGCAGTGCTAGAGATGGGGAAAATCAGCCCCAGCATTTT. Its translation is CSARDGENQPQHF.